The rows below give T cell receptor beta chains drawn from one sample of a study of blood T cell repertoires in COVID-19. The table came from immunoSEQ multiplex PCR; TCRdb's copy has only in-frame clones and leaves some out. The repertoire has approximately 170,000 clones, 70% to 90% of them found once; the top ten carry about 11%. Sequencing was done on a sample of peripheral blood. The receptors shown here come from a human donor in a cohort sampled during active COVID-19. CDR3s include the opening cysteine and the closing phenylalanine or tryptophan. D genes are given only for firm matches. Clone size is given for some rows only: seen once, a few or many times, or a class if the clone is expanded.

v_gene	j_gene	d_gene	abundance	CDR3nt	CDR3aa
TRBV6-5	TRBJ1-4	TRBD1	few	TGTGCCAGCAGTTCCATCGGACAGGGGCTAGGAAAACTGTTTTTT	CASSSIGQGLGKLFF
TRBV20-1	TRBJ1-1	.	.	TGCAGCTCCCGTTTTCAGACTGAAGCTTTCTTT	CSSRFQTEAFF
TRBV30	TRBJ2-7	.	.	TGTGCCTGGAGTTTCGGGGTTGGGCAGTACTTC	CAWSFGVGQYF
TRBV28	TRBJ1-6	.	few	TGTGCCAGCAATGCGGGGAGCTCCTATAATTCACCCCTCCACTTT	CASNAGSSYNSPLHF
TRBV5-6	TRBJ2-5	.	.	TGTGCCAGCAGCTTGGGTCTCCTGTACGGCGAGGCCCAGTACTTC	CASSLGLLYGEAQYF
TRBV5-1	TRBJ2-5	TRBD2	.	TGCGCCAGCAGCTCCGATTTACTAGCGGGGGGGTTGAAGACCCAGTACTTC	CASSSDLLAGGLKTQYF
TRBV9	TRBJ2-7	TRBD1	.	TGTGCCAGCAGCGTAGAATTGGGACAGAGCTACGAGCAGTACTTC	CASSVELGQSYEQYF
TRBV24-1	TRBJ2-7	.	.	TGTGCCACGGAAGGAGTCGGGTCCTACGAGCAGTACTTC	CATEGVGSYEQYF
TRBV5-5	TRBJ2-3	.	.	TGTGCCAGCAGCTTGTTGAGGGCGGAAGGCACAGATACGCAGTATTTT	CASSLLRAEGTDTQYF
TRBV5-1	TRBJ1-2	.	.	TGCGCCAGCAGCTCACCGGGATCGGACAGTCCTAGAGTGAACCCATCCTATGGCTACACCTTC	CASSSPGSDSPRVNPSYGYTF
TRBV7-9	TRBJ1-2	.	.	TGTGCCAGCAGCCCATCGGGGGGCCGCGGCTACACCTTC	CASSPSGGRGYTF
TRBV7-2	TRBJ1-1	.	.	TGTGCCAGCAGCTTAGTTGGGGGGGGCACTGAAGCTTTCTTT	CASSLVGGGTEAFF
TRBV7-2	TRBJ1-1	.	.	TGTGCCAGCAGCTGGACACTGAACACTGAAGCTTTCTTT	CASSWTLNTEAFF
TRBV24-1	TRBJ2-1	.	.	TGTGCCACCAGTGATTTAGGGGGATCCTACAATGAGCAGTTCTTC	CATSDLGGSYNEQFF
TRBV7-2	TRBJ2-3	.	.	TGTGCCAGCAGCCCCCTCCGTACAGATACGCAGTATTTT	CASSPLRTDTQYF
TRBV5-1	TRBJ1-6	TRBD1	many	TGCGCCAGCACAGCCGGGACAGCTAATTCACCCCTCCACTTT	CASTAGTANSPLHF
TRBV5-6	TRBJ2-3	.	.	TGTGCCAGCAGCTTGCGGGGGAGAAGCCCAGATACGCAGTATTTT	CASSLRGRSPDTQYF
TRBV11-2	TRBJ2-1	.	.	TGTGCCAGCAGTGTTCAGGGACTCGGCAGGGAGCAGTTCTTC	CASSVQGLGREQFF
TRBV2	TRBJ1-4	.	.	TGTGCCAGCAGTGAAGCGCTTCCAGACCCGGGGAAACTGTTTTTT	CASSEALPDPGKLFF
TRBV5-1	TRBJ2-1	.	once	TGCGCCAGCAGCTTGGTGGCGGTTCCAAATGAGCAGTTCTTC	CASSLVAVPNEQFF
TRBV6-5	TRBJ2-7	TRBD2	.	TGTGCCAGCACAGTAGCGGGAGGTTCCGTCGGGCAGTACTTC	CASTVAGGSVGQYF
TRBV4-3	TRBJ2-7	.	.	TGCGCCAGCAGCCAAGATAGGGAGAGGGACGAGCAGTACTTC	CASSQDRERDEQYF
TRBV10-3	TRBJ2-2	.	.	TGTGCCAGCATGAGTTTTGGGGGCGGCGGGGAGCTGTTTTTT	CASMSFGGGGELFF
TRBV12-3/TRBV12-4	TRBJ2-4	.	.	TGTGCCAGCAGGAGGACAGAAAACATTCAGTACTTC	CASRRTENIQYF
TRBV27	TRBJ1-1	TRBD1	.	TGTGCCAGCACTGGCAGGGGGTTCATGAACACTGAAGCTTTCTTT	CASTGRGFMNTEAFF
TRBV5-1	TRBJ1-4	TRBD1	.	TGCGCCAGCAGCTTTGGGCCGGACAGGGGTGAAAAACTGTTTTTT	CASSFGPDRGEKLFF
TRBV28	TRBJ2-1	TRBD2	.	TGTGCCAGCAGTTTAGCCCTAGCGGGGGGTTACAATGAGCAGTTCTTC	CASSLALAGGYNEQFF
TRBV9	TRBJ1-6	.	.	TGTGCCAGCAGCGAGGACGGGGCACCCCTCCACTTT	CASSEDGAPLHF
TRBV18	TRBJ1-3	.	.	TGTGCCAGCTCACCAGAGACAGGCACTAACTCTGGAAACACCATATATTTT	CASSPETGTNSGNTIYF
TRBV28	TRBJ2-4	TRBD1	once	TGTGCCAGCAGTTCCGGGACAGGGTTTAACATTCAGTACTTC	CASSSGTGFNIQYF
TRBV7-2	TRBJ2-7	.	.	TGTGCCAGCAGCAAACTCGACGAGCAGTACTTC	CASSKLDEQYF
TRBV14	TRBJ2-5	TRBD2	.	TGTGCCAGCAGCCAATCGCTAGCGGACCAAGAGACCCAGTACTTC	CASSQSLADQETQYF
TRBV19	TRBJ2-3	.	few	TGTGCCAGTAGTCTGGGGCCAGGGTACACAGATACGCAGTATTTT	CASSLGPGYTDTQYF
TRBV27	TRBJ1-2	TRBD1	.	TGTGCCAGCAGGGAGACAGGGGGCTCAGACTATGGCTACACCTTC	CASRETGGSDYGYTF
TRBV11-2	TRBJ2-3	.	.	TGTGCCAGCAGCTCAAACACAGATACGCAGTATTTT	CASSSNTDTQYF
TRBV4-3	TRBJ2-7	.	.	TGCGCCAGCAGCCAAGAGGGCTTTAGCTCCTACGAGCAGTACTTC	CASSQEGFSSYEQYF
TRBV5-6	TRBJ2-7	.	.	TGTGCCAGCAGCTCCTACTCCTACGAGCAGTACTTC	CASSSYSYEQYF
TRBV29-1	TRBJ2-7	.	once	TGCAGCGTTCCAACAGGGAGCTCCTACGAGCAGTACTTC	CSVPTGSSYEQYF
TRBV15	TRBJ2-2	TRBD2	.	TGTGCCACCAGGCCATGGGCGGGAGAGGAGCTGTTTTTT	CATRPWAGEELFF
TRBV14	TRBJ2-1	TRBD2	.	TGTGCCAGCAGCCACCGGGCTAGCGGGGGGGCTAATGAGCAGTTCTTC	CASSHRASGGANEQFF
TRBV10-1	TRBJ1-2	TRBD1	few	TGCGCCAGCGCACCCGGGACAGGGAACCATCTACTCTATGGCTACACCTTC	CASAPGTGNHLLYGYTF
TRBV11-2	TRBJ1-5	.	.	TGTGCCAGCAGCCAGAGAGGGTCTTATCAGCCCCAGCATTTT	CASSQRGSYQPQHF
TRBV28	TRBJ1-2	.	.	TGTGCCAGCACCAAACAGCTCCTCTATGGCTACACCTTC	CASTKQLLYGYTF
TRBV4-1	TRBJ2-2	TRBD1	.	TGCGCCAGCAGCAGAGAGGGACAGCGCACCGGGGAGCTGTTTTTT	CASSREGQRTGELFF
TRBV27	TRBJ1-2	.	.	TGTGCCAGCAGTTTGGTAGGGGATAACTATGGCTACACCTTC	CASSLVGDNYGYTF
TRBV6-6	TRBJ1-3	TRBD1	.	TGTGCCAGCAGTTACTCGACAGGGAGCTCTGGAAACACCATATATTTT	CASSYSTGSSGNTIYF
TRBV3-1/TRBV3-2	TRBJ2-1	TRBD2	.	TGTGCCAGCAGCCCACTCCTCCGACTAGCGCCTGAACTCTCCTACAATGAGCAGTTCTTC	CASSPLLRLAPELSYNEQFF